This T cell receptor beta chain was profiled in a study of T cell changes during pregnancy in multiple sclerosis. CDR3 length: 16 amino acids. The V and J ends lost 5 bases and 2 bases, in that order; junction bases with no gene match: 8. CDR1 and CDR2 (germline): MNHEY, SMNVEV (reference sequence). Only in-frame clones appear in the TCRdb table, and some are missing; sequencing was by immunoSEQ multiplex PCR. In the table there are fewer than 80,000 clones, roughly nine tenths of which are singletons. The specimen was CD4+ T cells from peripheral blood mononuclear cells, collected in the third trimester of pregnancy. The V gene is TRBV27, the J gene TRBJ2-3, with 9 bases lining up with TRBD1. The clonotype was recovered from a female donor in good health, enrolled as a control in a pregnancy study. As DNA, the CDR3 is TGTGCCAGCAGTCCCGGGACAGGGCGATTCACAGATACGCAGTATTTT. It translates to CASSPGTGRFTDTQYF.